One and the same sample provided the 21 T cell receptor beta chains below, sequenced in a study of T-cell memory formation after mild COVID-19. From the 5' RACE reads, TCRdb called clonotypes with MiXCR, one entry per CDR3 protein. Of more than 80,000 distinct CDR3 sequences listed, under 15% are singletons. Specimen: PBMCs or a T cell subset sorted from them (not recorded which). The receptors derive from an adult woman who had mild COVID-19 (a few samples of this study predate the infection). Cell type and time point are not known.

This clonotype appeared a single time. The chain links TRBV30 to TRBJ2-7; D not resolved. This CDR3 region has 16 residues. CDR1 and CDR2 from the germline V gene are GTSNPN and SVGIG (reference sequence). Trimming took 0 bases from V and 3 from J, leaving 18 bases between them. The CDR3 bases are TGTGCCTGGAGTGTAAGTGACACAGCCCCGATCTACGAGCAGTACTTC. It translates to CAWSVSDTAPIYEQYF.

The chain joins TRBV19 to TRBJ1-1; D unresolved. V gave up 8 bases and J gave up 12 bases, with 19 bases separating them. Germline values: CDR1 LNHDA, CDR2 SQIVND (reference sequence). The CDR3 runs to 12 residues. The CDR3 reads CASGDAVIETFF. The CDR3 DNA is TGTGCCAGTGGGGATGCCGTTATCGAGACTTTCTTT.

This clonotype has a handful of counts. The rearrangement links TRBV23-1 to TRBJ1-2; no clear D. TRBV23-1 is treated as an ORF (open reading frame) with a function not yet certain. V shed 4 bases and J shed 8 bases, with 5 bases lying between them. This CDR3 contains 10 residues. The CDR3 region has the DNA TGCGCCAGCAGTCGTAAAGGCTACACCTTC. Protein: CASSRKGYTF.

This clonotype was counted only a few times. The rearrangement uses TRBV6-5 and TRBJ1-4, with a tentative D call TRBD1 (6 bases). The germline V gene has CDR1 MNHEY and CDR2 SVGAGI. V was trimmed by 7 bases and J by 12 bases, leaving 21 bases between them. The CDR3 length is 14 residues. The CDR3 region has the DNA TGTGCCAGCAAACTACTAAACTCAGGGGAAGAACTGTTTTTT. It is translated as CASKLLNSGEELFF.

This clonotype was found many times. This chain joins TRBV7-9 and TRBJ2-3, with 8 bases that match TRBD1. The J segment lost 2 bases and the V segment lost 5 bases, leaving 6 bases of the junction unmatched. Germline V gene data show CDR1 as SEHNR and CDR2 as FQNEAQ (reference sequence). This CDR3 contains 15 residues. In DNA, the CDR3 is TGTGCCAGCAGCGAGACAGGGGATTACACAGATACGCAGTATTTT. This translates into CASSETGDYTDTQYF.

This clonotype was seen at least ten times. This rearrangement joins TRBV5-1 to TRBJ2-7; 10 nucleotides line up with TRBD2. V lost 4 bases and J lost 1; bases outside the gene matches: 5. The germline CDR1 and CDR2 sequences are SGHRS and YFSETQ. There are 15 residues in the CDR3. As DNA, the CDR3 is TGCGCCAGCAGCCCCGGGACTAGCGAATCCTACGAGCAGTACTTC. This sequence encodes CASSPGTSESYEQYF.

This clonotype appeared a few times. The rearrangement uses TRBV12-3 or TRBV12-4 and TRBJ1-5; no clear D. The V end lost 1 base, the J end lost 0 bases, and 4 bases lay between the germline ends. The CDR3 totals 14 residues. The CDR3 here is CASSLEASNQPQHF. The CDR3 coding sequence is TGTGCCAGCAGTTTAGAGGCTAGCAATCAGCCCCAGCATTTT.

This clonotype showed up many times. The chain employs TRBV4-3 and TRBJ2-7; D may correspond to TRBD1 or TRBD2 (5 bases each). The germline V and J ends were trimmed by 1 base and 0 bases, with 13 bases remaining between them. Germline CDR1 and CDR2: LGHNA and YSLEER. The CDR3 is made up of 16 amino acids. The CDR3 here is CASSQGDGTSSYEQYF. DNA for the CDR3: TGCGCCAGCAGCCAAGGTGACGGGACGAGCTCCTACGAGCAGTACTTC.

In its sample, this clonotype was seen a few times. The V call is TRBV6-5, the J call TRBJ1-2; D is possibly TRBD1 (6 bases). The germline CDR1 and CDR2 sequences are MNHEY and SVGAGI. The V end lost 0 bases, the J end lost 4 bases, and 15 bases lay between the germline ends. The CDR3 is 16 amino acids. The CDR3 DNA is TGTGCCAGCAGTTACTCGTTTACAGGGTCGAGCTATGGCTACACCTTC. Protein sequence: CASSYSFTGSSYGYTF.

This clonotype was seen repeatedly, ten times or more. The rearrangement uses TRBV20-1 and TRBJ2-7; 11 bases map to TRBD1. After removal of 7 bases from V and 2 bases from J, the junction contained 10 bases not matched to a gene. Germline lookup yields CDR1 DFQATT and CDR2 SNEGSKA (reference sequence). The CDR3 extends over 15 amino acids. CDR3 nucleotides: TGCAGTGTCCCCCAAAGGGACAGGGGGGCCTACGAGCAGTACTTC. Its protein is CSVPQRDRGAYEQYF.

This clonotype was seen a handful of times. The chain uses TRBV7-9 and TRBJ2-1; TRBD1 agrees at 8 bases. Germline loops: CDR1 SEHNR, CDR2 FQNEAQ (reference sequence). V lost 4 bases and J lost 2; bases outside the gene matches: 4. There are 15 residues in the CDR3. The CDR3 nucleotides are TGTGCCAGCAGCTCTACAGGGGGTCCCTACAATGAGCAGTTCTTC. Amino acid sequence: CASSSTGGPYNEQFF.

The rearrangement joins TRBV7-9 to TRBJ2-1; 11 bases line up with TRBD2. Germline lookup yields CDR1 SEHNR and CDR2 FQNEAQ (reference sequence). The junction had 8 bases not matched to a gene; V was cut back by 5 bases and J by 8 bases. This CDR3 spans 15 amino acids. The CDR3 spells CASSVLAGGGDEQFF. Written as DNA, the CDR3 is TGTGCCAGCAGCGTTCTAGCGGGAGGAGGGGATGAGCAGTTCTTC.

J is TRBJ2-1 and V is TRBV13; 9 bases line up with TRBD1. After removal of 5 bases from V and 14 bases from J, the junction contained 10 bases not matched to a gene. The CDR3 is 13 residues long. Looked up from germline, CDR1 is PRHDT and CDR2 is FYEKMQ (reference sequence). CDR3 region: CASSQIQGAFEFF. In nucleotides, the CDR3 is TGTGCCAGCAGCCAAATACAGGGGGCCTTTGAGTTCTTC.

The CDR3 loop is CASSLGRPYEQYF. CDR3 DNA sequence: TGTGCCAGCAGCTTGGGTAGACCCTACGAGCAGTACTTC. The chain carries TRBV5-5 and TRBJ2-7; unclear D gene. In germline, CDR1 is SGHKS, CDR2 YYEKEE (reference sequence). V dropped 0 bases and J dropped 2 bases, with 6 bases sitting between them. CDR3 length equals 13 residues.

This clonotype has just a few counts. The rearrangement uses TRBV7-9 and TRBJ1-2; 10 bases fit TRBD1. With 5 bases clipped from V and 4 bases from J, the junction kept 13 bases outside the gene matches. The length of the CDR3 is 17 residues. Germline V gene sequence: CDR1 SEHNR, CDR2 FQNEAQ (reference sequence). The CDR3 sequence is CASSGAGTGAGSYGYTF. CDR3 coding DNA: TGTGCCAGCAGCGGCGCCGGGACAGGGGCCGGTAGCTATGGCTACACCTTC.

This clonotype was found a few times. V and J are TRBV7-9 and TRBJ2-1; 7 positions match TRBD1. V lost 0 bases to trimming and J lost 8 bases; unmatched junction nucleotides: 10. Germline CDR1 and CDR2: SEHNR and FQNEAQ (reference sequence). The CDR3 extends over 16 amino acids. In DNA form, the CDR3 reads TGTGCCAGCAGCTTAGCGGGAGCTGGTACAGGGGATGAGCAGTTCTTC. It is translated as CASSLAGAGTGDEQFF.

This chain uses TRBV7-9 with TRBJ2-2; D not resolved. There are 15 residues in the CDR3. CDR1 is SEHNR, CDR2 FQNEAQ, per germline (reference sequence). V was cut by 1 base and J by 3 bases, with 9 bases left in between. CDR3 bases: TGTGCCAGCAGCTTAGTTTTACTGGACACCGGGGAGCTGTTTTTT. Its protein is CASSLVLLDTGELFF. Looking up the rest from reference TRBV7-9 and TRBJ2-2 gives the full variable domain: DTGVSQNPRHKITKRGQNVTFRCDPISEHNRLYWYRQTLGQGPEFLTYFQNEAQLEKSRLLSDRFSAERPKGSFSTLEIQRTEQGDSAMYLCASSLVLLDTGELFFGEGSRLTVL.

The chain uses TRBV7-9 and TRBJ2-7; TRBD2 matches at 10 bases. The V gene's germline CDR1 is SEHNR and CDR2 FQNEAQ (reference sequence). V was pared by 6 bases and J by 6 bases, with 5 bases of the junction left unmatched. This CDR3 is built from 13 residues. The CDR3 bases are TGTGCCAGCAGTCCTAGCGGGAGTACCGAGCAGTACTTC. This codes for CASSPSGSTEQYF.

There are many counts of this clonotype. The rearrangement links TRBV7-8 to TRBJ2-5; tentative D call: TRBD1 (6 bases). Trimming took off 4 bases at V and 4 bases at J, with 13 bases between the two ends. Germline assignment: CDR1 SGHVS and CDR2 FQNEAQ. CDR3 length: 14 amino acids. The CDR3 DNA is TGTGCCAGCAGCTATGACAGGTCTGGAGAGACCCAGTACTTC. Residues: CASSYDRSGETQYF.

This clonotype was seen many times. The rearrangement uses TRBV4-3 and TRBJ2-7; D ambiguous. This CDR3 spans 14 amino acids. Germline loops: CDR1 LGHNA, CDR2 YSLEER. V dropped 1 base and J dropped 6 bases, with 13 bases sitting between them. CDR3 sequence: CASSQGVASGEQYF. The DNA of the CDR3 is TGCGCCAGCAGCCAAGGGGTTGCCTCGGGCGAGCAGTACTTC.

This clonotype was detected only a few times. The V call is TRBV20-1, the J call TRBJ1-1, with D perhaps matching TRBD1 (5 bases). V was trimmed by 3 bases and J by 8 bases, leaving 37 bases between them. The length of the CDR3 is 20 residues. Looked up from germline, CDR1 is DFQATT and CDR2 is SNEGSKA (reference sequence). The CDR3 loop reads CSASCREKRGLQTCSAEAFF. The CDR3 DNA sequence: TGCAGTGCTAGTTGTCGGGAGAAGAGGGGCCTACAAACCTGTTCAGCCGAAGCTTTCTTT.